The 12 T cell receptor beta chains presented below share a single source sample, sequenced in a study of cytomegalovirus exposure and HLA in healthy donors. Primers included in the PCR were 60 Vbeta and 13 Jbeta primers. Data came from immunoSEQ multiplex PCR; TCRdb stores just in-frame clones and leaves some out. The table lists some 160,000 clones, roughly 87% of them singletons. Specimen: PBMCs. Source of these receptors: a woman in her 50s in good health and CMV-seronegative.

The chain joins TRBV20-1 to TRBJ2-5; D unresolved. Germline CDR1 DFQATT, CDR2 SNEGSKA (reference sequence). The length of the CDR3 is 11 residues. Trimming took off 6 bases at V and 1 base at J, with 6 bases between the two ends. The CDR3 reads CSARFQETQYF. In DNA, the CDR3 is TGCAGTGCGCGGTTCCAAGAGACCCAGTACTTC.

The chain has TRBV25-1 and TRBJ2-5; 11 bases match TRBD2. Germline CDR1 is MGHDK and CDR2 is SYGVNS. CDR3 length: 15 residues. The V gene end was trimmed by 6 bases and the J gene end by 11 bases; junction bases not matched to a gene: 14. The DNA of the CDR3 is TGTGCCAGCAGGCCGACTAGCGGGATTTCTTCTCAGCAGTACTTC. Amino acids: CASRPTSGISSQQYF.

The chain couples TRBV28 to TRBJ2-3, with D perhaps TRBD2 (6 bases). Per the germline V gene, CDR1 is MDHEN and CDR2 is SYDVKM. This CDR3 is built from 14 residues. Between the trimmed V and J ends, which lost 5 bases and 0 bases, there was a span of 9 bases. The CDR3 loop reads CASSDSGSTDTQYF. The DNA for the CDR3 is TGTGCCAGCAGTGATAGCGGTAGCACAGATACGCAGTATTTT.

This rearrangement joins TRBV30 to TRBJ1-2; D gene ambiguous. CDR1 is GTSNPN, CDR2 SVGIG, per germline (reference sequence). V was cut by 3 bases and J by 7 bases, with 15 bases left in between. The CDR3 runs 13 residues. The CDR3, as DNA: TGTGCCTGGAGACGGGAAGGGTGGGGTGGCTACACCTTC. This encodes CAWRREGWGGYTF.

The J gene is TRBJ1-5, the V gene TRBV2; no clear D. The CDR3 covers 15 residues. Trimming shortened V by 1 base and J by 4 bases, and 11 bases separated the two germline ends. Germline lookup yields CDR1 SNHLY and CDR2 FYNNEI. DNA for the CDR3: TGTGCCAGCAGTGAAGGGAGAACCATTAATCAGCCCCAGCATTTT. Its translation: CASSEGRTINQPQHF.

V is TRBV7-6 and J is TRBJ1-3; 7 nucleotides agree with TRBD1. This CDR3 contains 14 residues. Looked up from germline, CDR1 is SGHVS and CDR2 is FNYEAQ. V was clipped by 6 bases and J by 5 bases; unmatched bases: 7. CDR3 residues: CASSLTGNRNTIYF. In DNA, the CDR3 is TGTGCCAGCAGTTTGACAGGGAATAGAAACACCATATATTTT.

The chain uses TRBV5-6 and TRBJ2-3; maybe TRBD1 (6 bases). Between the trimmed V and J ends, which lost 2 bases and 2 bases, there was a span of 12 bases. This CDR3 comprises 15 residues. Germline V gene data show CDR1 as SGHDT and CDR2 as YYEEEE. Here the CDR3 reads CASSFGQTITDTQYF. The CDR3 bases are TGTGCCAGCAGCTTTGGACAGACTATCACAGATACGCAGTATTTT.

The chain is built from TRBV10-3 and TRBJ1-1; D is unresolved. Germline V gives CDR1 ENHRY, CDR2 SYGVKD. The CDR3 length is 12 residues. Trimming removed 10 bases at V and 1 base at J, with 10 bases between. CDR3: CATWQRNTEAFF. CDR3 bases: TGTGCCACCTGGCAGCGGAACACTGAAGCTTTCTTT.

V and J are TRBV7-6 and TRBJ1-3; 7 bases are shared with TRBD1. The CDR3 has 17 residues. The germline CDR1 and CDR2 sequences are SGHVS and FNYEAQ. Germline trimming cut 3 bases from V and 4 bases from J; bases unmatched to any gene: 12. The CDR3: CASSFSAGTAVGNTIYF. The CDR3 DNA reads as TGTGCCAGCAGCTTCAGCGCGGGGACAGCAGTAGGAAACACCATATATTTT.

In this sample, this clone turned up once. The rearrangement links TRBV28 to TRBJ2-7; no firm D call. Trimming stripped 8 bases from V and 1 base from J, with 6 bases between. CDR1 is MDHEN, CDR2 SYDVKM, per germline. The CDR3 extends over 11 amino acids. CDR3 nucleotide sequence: TGTGCCAGCCGAGGTTCCTACGAGCAGTACTTC. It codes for CASRGSYEQYF.

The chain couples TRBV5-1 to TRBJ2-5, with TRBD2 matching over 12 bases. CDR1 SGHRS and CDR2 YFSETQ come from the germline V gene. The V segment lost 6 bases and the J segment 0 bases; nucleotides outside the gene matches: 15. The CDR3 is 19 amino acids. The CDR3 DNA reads TGCGCCAGCAAACAGGGACTAGCGGGTCCCCTTAACTACCAAGAGACCCAGTACTTC. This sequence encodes CASKQGLAGPLNYQETQYF.

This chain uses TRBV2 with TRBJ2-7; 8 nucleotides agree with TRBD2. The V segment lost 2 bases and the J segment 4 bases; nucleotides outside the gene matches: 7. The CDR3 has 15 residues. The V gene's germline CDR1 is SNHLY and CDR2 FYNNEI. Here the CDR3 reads CASSEFSGSSYEQYF. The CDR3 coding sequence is TGTGCCAGCAGTGAATTCAGCGGGAGTAGTTACGAGCAGTACTTC.